Below are 13 T cell receptor beta chains sequenced from a single sample in a study of blood T cell repertoires in COVID-19. Sequencing was performed with immunoSEQ multiplex PCR; in TCRdb, only in-frame clones are kept and a portion is missing. Here the sample spans about 190,000 clones, about 85% being singletons. Sequenced: peripheral blood. The receptor set was obtained from a man aged 55 to 69 with active or convalescent COVID-19.

The rearrangement links TRBV9 to TRBJ2-3; 7 bases line up with TRBD2. Germline values: CDR1 SGDLS, CDR2 YYNGEE. J lost 0 bases, V lost 4 bases, and 11 bases had no gene match. CDR3 size: 17 residues. CDR3 sequence: CASSPLGSGASTDTQYF. The CDR3 DNA is TGTGCCAGCAGCCCCCTGGGAAGCGGGGCTAGCACAGATACGCAGTATTTT.

This chain uses TRBV18 with TRBJ2-7, with D hard to call. Trimming removed 2 bases at V and 0 bases at J, with 8 bases between. Germline V gives CDR1 KGHSH, CDR2 LQKENI. The CDR3 covers 14 residues. The CDR3 DNA follows: TGTGCCAGCTCACCATTACCTAGCTCCTACGAGCAGTACTTC. This codes for CASSPLPSSYEQYF.

V usage is TRBV4-2 and J usage is TRBJ2-7; no firm D call. Per the germline V gene, CDR1 is LGHNA and CDR2 is YNFKEQ. The CDR3 is made up of 13 amino acids. V gave up 0 bases and J gave up 2 bases, with 5 bases separating them. The CDR3 is CASSQDRTYEQYF. The DNA for the CDR3 is TGTGCCAGCAGCCAAGACAGGACCTACGAGCAGTACTTC.

This clone has only one observation. V gene TRBV10-2 combines with J gene TRBJ2-2; tentatively, D is TRBD2 (6 bases). V lost 7 bases to trimming and J lost 0 bases, with 9 bases between them. Germline lookup yields CDR1 WSHSY and CDR2 SAAADI. The CDR3 is made up of 14 amino acids. The CDR3 region has the DNA TGCGCCAGCAACGGGGGATCGAACACCGGGGAGCTGTTTTTT. As protein: CASNGGSNTGELFF.

This chain uses TRBV11-1 with TRBJ1-1, with 7 bases that match TRBD1. The CDR3 runs 14 residues. Germline trimming cut 1 base from V and 4 bases from J; bases unmatched to any gene: 3. Per germline, CDR1 SGHAT and CDR2 FQDESV (reference sequence). CDR3 sequence (DNA): TGTGCCAGCAGCTTAGGCAGGGGGTCCACTGAAGCTTTCTTT. Protein: CASSLGRGSTEAFF.

The chain couples TRBV18 to TRBJ1-4; perhaps TRBD1 as D (5 bases). The CDR3 contains 16 residues. The germline CDR1 and CDR2 sequences are KGHSH and LQKENI. V shed 3 bases and J shed 2 bases, with 13 bases lying between them. CDR3 residues: CASSPRSPGTNEKLFF. As DNA, the CDR3 is TGTGCCAGCTCACCGAGAAGCCCAGGGACTAATGAAAAACTGTTTTTT. Combining the CDR3 with reference TRBV18 and TRBJ1-4 gives the whole variable domain NAGVMQNPRHLVRRRGQEARLRCSPMKGHSHVYWYRQLPEEGLKFMVYLQKENIIDESGMPKERFSAEFPKEGPSILRIQQVVRGDSAAYFCASSPRSPGTNEKLFFGSGTQLSVL.

V and J are TRBV4-1 and TRBJ2-7; 9 bases are a match to TRBD2. The CDR3 runs 16 residues. The V and J ends lost 1 base and 0 bases, in that order; junction bases with no gene match: 4. CDR1 and CDR2 (germline): MGHRA, YSYEKL. CDR3 protein: CASSQGYSGSSYEQYF. CDR3 sequence (DNA): TGCGCCAGCAGCCAAGGGTATAGCGGGAGCTCCTACGAGCAGTACTTC.

The J gene is TRBJ1-1, the V gene TRBV7-2; 9 bases align to TRBD1. Germline CDR1 is SGHTA and CDR2 is FQGNSA. Trimming at V came to 6 bases and at J to 4 bases, leaving 6 bases not matched to a gene. The CDR3 covers 14 residues. The CDR3 region is CASRPPGQGTEAFF. The CDR3 coding sequence is TGTGCCAGCAGACCCCCGGGACAGGGCACTGAAGCTTTCTTT.

V is TRBV30 and J is TRBJ2-1, with 8 positions matching TRBD2. Losses at the gene ends were 4 bases for V and 4 bases for J; bases not matched to a gene: 3. The germline V gene has CDR1 GTSNPN and CDR2 SVGIG (reference sequence). This CDR3 has 13 residues. The CDR3 DNA reads TGTGCCTGGATGTCTAGCGGGTACAATGAGCAGTTCTTC. It encodes CAWMSSGYNEQFF.

The chain couples TRBV6-5 to TRBJ1-1, with D unresolved. The length of the CDR3 is 14 residues. The V end was cut by 2 bases, the J end by 0 bases, with 7 bases between. The V gene's germline CDR1 is MNHEY and CDR2 SVGAGI. The CDR3 DNA is TGTGCCAGCAGTTACGAGTCGGTGAACACTGAAGCTTTCTTT. It encodes CASSYESVNTEAFF.

The chain recombines TRBV2 with TRBJ2-1; TRBD2 matches at 10 bases. V shed 5 bases, J shed 6 bases, and the junction held 1 base outside the gene matches. Germline V gene data show CDR1 as SNHLY and CDR2 as FYNNEI. CDR3 size: 13 residues. CDR3 coding DNA: TGTGCCAGCAGTATAGCGGGGGGCAATGAGCAGTTCTTC. Its protein product is CASSIAGGNEQFF. Full variable domain (remainder filled in from reference TRBV2 and TRBJ2-1): EPEVTQTPSHQVTQMGQEVILRCVPISNHLYFYWYRQILGQKVEFLVSFYNNEISEKSEIFDDQFSVERPDGSNFTLKIRSTKLEDSAMYFCASSIAGGNEQFFGPGTRLTVL.

The V call is TRBV7-9, the J call TRBJ1-4; 9 nucleotides match TRBD1. This CDR3 has 14 residues. The germline gives CDR1 SEHNR, CDR2 FQNEAQ (reference sequence). V lost 5 bases, J lost 6 bases, and 4 bases stayed unmatched. CDR3 region: CASSPGQGDEKLFF. The CDR3 DNA sequence: TGTGCCAGCAGCCCGGGACAGGGTGATGAAAAACTGTTTTTT.

This clone was observed once. CDR3 region: CASSPAGLYGYTF. The CDR3 DNA reads as TGTGCCAGCAGCCCGGCGGGCCTCTATGGCTACACCTTC. V and J are TRBV3-1 (or the pseudogene TRBV3-2) and TRBJ1-2; unclear D gene. Between the trimmed V and J ends, which lost 4 bases and 4 bases, there was a span of 10 bases. Germline CDR1 is LGHDT and CDR2 is YNNKEL (reference sequence). This CDR3 region has 13 residues.